One and the same sample provided the 7 T cell receptor beta chains below, sequenced in a study of HIV-infected patients and healthy controls. Around 500 ng RNA was reverse transcribed with alpha and beta constant-region primers. Using multiplexing indices, alpha and beta chain libraries were generated apart by chain-specific third strand synthesis. TCRdb recomputed calls from the 5' RACE reads with MiXCR, one row per CDR3 protein. This table has more than 15,000 distinct CDR3 sequences, 12% appearing once. No cell fractionation was done, so the repertoire covers all unsorted peripheral blood T cells. Sequencing input: blood. Receptors were obtained from an adult in good health.

At least ten counts were recorded for this clonotype. Written as DNA, the CDR3 is TGTGCCAGCAGCGGCAGCCTTGAAGCTTTCTTT. Translating gives CASSGSLEAFF. This chain connects TRBV7-9 to TRBJ1-1; D remains unclear. Germline V lookup: CDR1 SEHNR, CDR2 FQNEAQ (reference sequence). V was clipped by 5 bases and J by 7 bases, with 8 bases between them. The CDR3 has 11 amino acids.

This clonotype was seen repeatedly, ten times or more. The gene calls are TRBV7-2 and TRBJ2-7; D uncertain. This CDR3 region has 12 residues. Trimming stripped 1 base from V and 6 bases from J, with 7 bases between. In germline, CDR1 is SGHTA, CDR2 FQGNSA. The CDR3 DNA follows: TGTGCCAGCAGCTTAGGTATAGGCGAGCAGTACTTC. Translation gives CASSLGIGEQYF.

This clonotype was counted at least ten times. This rearrangement joins TRBV2 to TRBJ2-5, with unresolved D. Germline lookup yields CDR1 SNHLY and CDR2 FYNNEI. This CDR3 has 12 amino acids. V dropped 4 bases and J dropped 4 bases, with 7 bases sitting between them. CDR3 protein: CASSVRRETQYF. CDR3 coding DNA: TGTGCCAGCAGTGTCCGGAGAGAGACCCAGTACTTC. The full variable domain, completed using reference TRBV2 and TRBJ2-5, is EPEVTQTPSHQVTQMGQEVILRCVPISNHLYFYWYRQILGQKVEFLVSFYNNEISEKSEIFDDQFSVERPDGSNFTLKIRSTKLEDSAMYFCASSVRRETQYFGPGTRLLVL.

By sample share, this clonotype is medium-sized (0.01 to 0.1%). V gene TRBV6-5 combines with J gene TRBJ2-7, with D possibly TRBD1 on 6 matching bases. Germline values: CDR1 MNHEY, CDR2 SVGAGI. V lost 5 bases and J 2 bases, leaving 10 bases between the germline ends. The CDR3 sequence is 13 residues long. The CDR3 reads CASSHRDAYEQYF. The CDR3 DNA is TGTGCCAGCAGTCACAGGGATGCCTACGAGCAGTACTTC.

This clonotype was counted a few times. The chain recombines TRBV11-2 with TRBJ2-3, with D possibly matching TRBD1 (6 bases). The germline V and J ends were trimmed by 2 bases and 1 base, with 10 bases remaining between them. The germline V gene has CDR1 SGHAT and CDR2 FQNNGV. This CDR3 is built from 15 residues. The DNA for the CDR3 is TGTGCCAGCAGCTTATTACAGGGCGGCACAGATACGCAGTATTTT. As protein: CASSLLQGGTDTQYF.

There are many counts of this clonotype. The chain is built from TRBV9 and TRBJ2-3; the D is unclear. V shed 1 base and J shed 6 bases, with 12 bases lying between them. In germline, CDR1 is SGDLS, CDR2 YYNGEE. The length of the CDR3 is 14 residues. The CDR3 is CASSVSQSRDTQYF. CDR3 DNA: TGTGCCAGCAGCGTAAGCCAGAGCCGGGATACGCAGTATTTT.

This chain joins TRBV29-1 and TRBJ1-2; 10 positions match TRBD1. Germline CDR1 SQVTM, CDR2 ANQGSEA. V lost 0 bases, J lost 7 bases, and 20 bases stayed unmatched. This CDR3 contains 19 residues. The CDR3 sequence is CSVEDRKTPGQGRWGGYTF. In DNA form, the CDR3 reads TGCAGCGTTGAAGATCGGAAAACCCCGGGACAGGGGCGTTGGGGTGGCTACACCTTC.